This T cell receptor (beta chain) was identified during a study of regulatory T cells in long-lasting Graves disease. Construction of the TCR beta libraries employed iRepertoire HTBI primers in conjunction with Arm-PCR of CDR3 regions. TCRdb re-called the multiplex PCR reads through MiXCR, storing one row per CDR3 protein. The sample shows over 400,000 distinct CDR3 sequences, 12% to 15% of them seen only once. Time point meaning: newly diagnosed GD, antithyroid drugs for less than 3 months. From RNA extracted from PBMCs, the TCR library was made. Trimming took off 4 bases at V and 0 bases at J, with 12 bases between the two ends. This CDR3 is built from 15 residues. Germline CDR1 reads DFQATT; CDR2 reads SNEGSKA (reference sequence). This clonotype was counted between two and nine times. These data are also associated with another study on T cells in Graves' hyperthyroidism and ophthalmopathy.

Sequences were derived from peripheral blood mononuclear cells (PBMCs), sampled at new diagnosis, from a patient treated with antithyroid drugs. V usage is TRBV20-1 and J usage is TRBJ2-2, with a tentative D call TRBD2 (6 bases). The TCR sequence derives from a woman in her forties or fifties with Graves disease. This chain's CDR3 is CSATGLFANTGELFF. The DNA of the CDR3 is TGCAGTGCTACCGGACTATTCGCGAACACCGGGGAGCTGTTTTTT.